Sequencing of this T cell receptor beta chain was carried out in a study of radiation and T cells in renal cell carcinoma. Overall study results and limits: Top tumor clonotypes rose in blood 2 weeks post-radiation, then contracted. Without pretreatment biopsies, baseline tumor clonotype presence was undetermined.

This CDR3 comprises 17 residues. V shed 1 base and J 5 bases; nucleotides not matched to a gene: 14. Per germline, CDR1 SGHRS and CDR2 YFSETQ. Assay: immunoSEQ multiplex PCR; the TCRdb copy retains only in-frame clones and omits some. Among about 130,000 clones listed, about 81% were seen once. The time point denotes: blood 2 weeks post-SBRT. Treatment specified: 15 Gy SBRT to primary tumor, nephrectomy 4 weeks later. Blood was sampled at baseline, 2 weeks and 4 weeks after SBRT. This renal cell carcinoma was of the clear cell type. On this clone: The antigen is undetermined.

V usage is TRBV5-1 and J usage is TRBJ2-7, with 8 bases that match TRBD1. This material consisted of blood, taken from a patient whose treatment included radiotherapy and nephrectomy. This sequence originates from a man aged 45-60 years with renal cell carcinoma. CDR3 residues: CASSLPRTGRLEDEQYF. DNA of the CDR3: TGCGCCAGCAGCTTGCCCCGGACAGGGCGGTTAGAGGACGAGCAGTACTTC.